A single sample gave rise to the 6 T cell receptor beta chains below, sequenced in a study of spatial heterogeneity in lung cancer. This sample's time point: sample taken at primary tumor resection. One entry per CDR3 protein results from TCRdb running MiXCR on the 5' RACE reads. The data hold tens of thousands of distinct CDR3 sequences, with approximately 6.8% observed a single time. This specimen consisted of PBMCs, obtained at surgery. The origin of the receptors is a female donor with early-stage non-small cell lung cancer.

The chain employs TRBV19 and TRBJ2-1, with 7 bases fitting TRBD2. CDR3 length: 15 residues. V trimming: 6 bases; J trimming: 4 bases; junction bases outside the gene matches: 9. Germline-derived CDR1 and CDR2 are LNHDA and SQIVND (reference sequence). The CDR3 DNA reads TGTGCCAGTAGCCGGCGGGCTAGCGGATACAATGAGCAGTTCTTC. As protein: CASSRRASGYNEQFF.

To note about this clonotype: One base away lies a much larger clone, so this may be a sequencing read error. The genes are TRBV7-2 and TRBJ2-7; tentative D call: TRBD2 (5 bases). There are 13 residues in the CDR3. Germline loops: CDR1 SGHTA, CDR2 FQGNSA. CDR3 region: CVSSFAASSEQYF. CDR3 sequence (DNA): TGTGTCAGCAGCTTCGCGGCTAGCTCCGAGCAGTACTTC.

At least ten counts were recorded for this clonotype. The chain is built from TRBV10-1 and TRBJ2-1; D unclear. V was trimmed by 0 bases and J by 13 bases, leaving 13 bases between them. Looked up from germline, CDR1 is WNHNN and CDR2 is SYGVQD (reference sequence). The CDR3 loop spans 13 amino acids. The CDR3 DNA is TGCGCCAGCAGTGAGTCGATCGGAGTTCGTCAGTTCTTC. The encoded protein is CASSESIGVRQFF.

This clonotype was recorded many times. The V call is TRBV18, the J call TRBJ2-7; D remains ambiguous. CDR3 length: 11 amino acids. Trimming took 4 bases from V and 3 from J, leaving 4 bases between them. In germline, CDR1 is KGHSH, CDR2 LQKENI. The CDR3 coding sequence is TGTGCCAGCTCACAGGGCTACGAGCAGTACTTC. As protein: CASSQGYEQYF.

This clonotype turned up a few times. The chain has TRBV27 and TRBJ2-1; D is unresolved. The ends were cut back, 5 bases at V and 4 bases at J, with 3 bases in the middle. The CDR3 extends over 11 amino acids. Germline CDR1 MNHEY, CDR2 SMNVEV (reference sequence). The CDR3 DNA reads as TGTGCCAGCAGTGGGTACAATGAGCAGTTCTTC. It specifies CASSGYNEQFF.

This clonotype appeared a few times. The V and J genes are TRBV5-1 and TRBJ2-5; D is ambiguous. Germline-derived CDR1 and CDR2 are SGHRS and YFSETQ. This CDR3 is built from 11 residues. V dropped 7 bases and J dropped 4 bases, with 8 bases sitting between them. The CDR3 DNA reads TGCGCCAGCCGAGCACGAGAGACCCAGTACTTC. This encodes CASRARETQYF.